Given below is one TCR beta chain in context. Its antigen remains unidentified. The data originate from a study of early stage breast cancer tumors. Study context: Approximately 10-fold was the mean read coverage per sample. Notes on the study in general: Functional markers like CD4, CD8 and FOXP3 were missed in bulk sequencing.

Germline CDR1 reads LNHDA; CDR2 reads SQIVND (reference sequence). V dropped 6 bases and J dropped 2 bases, with 16 bases sitting between them. The CDR3 extends over 15 amino acids. Normal breast often needed about 100-300 mg of tissue for enough DNA. Data came from immunoSEQ multiplex PCR; TCRdb stores just in-frame clones and leaves some out. The sample lists around 5,000 clones, 60% to 80% occurring once. This receptor was taken from a person between 55 and 69 years old with breast cancer. V and J are TRBV19 and TRBJ1-1; a weak D match, TRBD1 (6 bases). Input material: normal breast tissue next to the tumor. The CDR3 reads CASSVIIGGNTEAFF. The DNA of the CDR3 is TGTGCCAGTAGCGTTATTATCGGGGGCAACACTGAAGCTTTCTTT.